The 9 T cell receptor beta chains below were found in one sample sequenced in a study of cytomegalovirus exposure and HLA in healthy donors. Libraries were prepared by immunoSEQ multiplex PCR; TCRdb keeps only in-frame clonotypes and omits some of them. The sample holds almost 65,000 clones, 85% to 90% seen once. Sequencing input: PBMCs. The source is a woman between 18 and 29 years old in good health and CMV-seronegative.

The V call is TRBV7-8, the J call TRBJ2-1; possible D gene TRBD2, 6 bases. The CDR3 sequence is 15 residues long. The germline CDR1 and CDR2 sequences are SGHVS and FQNEAQ. V lost 2 bases, J lost 3 bases, and 11 bases lay in between. The CDR3, as DNA: TGTGCCAGCAGCTTACTCGGGAGTAACTACAATGAGCAGTTCTTC. Protein product: CASSLLGSNYNEQFF.

The chain joins TRBV5-1 to TRBJ1-1; TRBD1 matches 9 bases. The V gene's germline CDR1 is SGHRS and CDR2 YFSETQ. V lost 0 bases to trimming and J lost 11 bases; unmatched junction nucleotides: 5. The CDR3 has 13 amino acids. The CDR3 region is CASSLDRGRWAFF. The CDR3 bases are TGCGCCAGCAGCTTGGACAGGGGGCGCTGGGCTTTCTTT.

This chain uses TRBV28 with TRBJ2-7; 8 bases are shared with TRBD1. Per the germline V gene, CDR1 is MDHEN and CDR2 is SYDVKM. The trim removed 3 bases at V and 5 bases at J, leaving 3 bases unmatched. The CDR3 covers 13 residues. CDR3 in DNA: TGTGCCAGCAGTTTGGCAGGGGGCGACGAGCAGTACTTC. This codes for CASSLAGGDEQYF.

The J gene is TRBJ2-1, the V gene TRBV29-1; TRBD2 aligns across 11 bases. V shed 5 bases and J 4 bases; nucleotides not matched to a gene: 4. CDR3 length: 14 residues. Germline lookup yields CDR1 SQVTM and CDR2 ANQGSEA. The CDR3 loop is CSVSLAGGYNEQFF. The CDR3 DNA reads TGCAGCGTTTCCCTAGCGGGAGGATACAATGAGCAGTTCTTC.

This chain links TRBV7-9 with TRBJ2-3; 8 positions agree with TRBD2. J lost 3 bases, V lost 2 bases, and 4 bases had no gene match. Germline V CDR1 and CDR2: SEHNR, FQNEAQ (reference sequence). The CDR3 totals 15 residues. DNA of the CDR3: TGTGCCAGCAGCTTATTAGCGGGAACTACAGATACGCAGTATTTT. This sequence encodes CASSLLAGTTDTQYF.

V and J are TRBV20-1 and TRBJ1-2; possibly TRBD1 for D (5 bases). Per germline, CDR1 DFQATT and CDR2 SNEGSKA (reference sequence). The CDR3 is 11 residues long. The ends were cut back, 5 bases at V and 5 bases at J, with 9 bases in the middle. CDR3 bases: TGCAGTGCTTTAGACAGATATGGCTACACCTTC. This sequence encodes CSALDRYGYTF.

The genes are TRBV19 and TRBJ1-2; D perhaps matches TRBD1 (6 bases). This CDR3 has 15 residues. The germline CDR1 and CDR2 sequences are LNHDA and SQIVND (reference sequence). V was trimmed by 2 bases and J by 8 bases, leaving 18 bases between them. CDR3 nucleotides: TGTGCCAGTAGTATAATTCGGGCAGGAAGGGGGGGCTACACCTTC. This translates into CASSIIRAGRGGYTF. The full variable domain, with the rest looked up from reference TRBV19 and TRBJ1-2, is DGGITQSPKYLFRKEGQNVTLSCEQNLNHDAMYWYRQDPGQGLRLIYYSQIVNDFQKGDIAEGYSVSREKKESFPLTVTSAQKNPTAFYLCASSIIRAGRGGYTFGSGTRLTVV.

J is TRBJ2-3 and V is TRBV5-1, with TRBD2 identical over 12 bases. Germline-derived CDR1 and CDR2 are SGHRS and YFSETQ. This CDR3 has 19 amino acids. Losses at the gene ends were 1 base for V and 1 base for J; bases not matched to a gene: 10. CDR3 in amino acids: CASSLISTSGRIGTDTQYF. CDR3 in DNA: TGCGCCAGCAGCTTGATTTCGACTAGCGGGAGAATTGGCACAGATACGCAGTATTTT.

In regard to this clone: A read error may account for a junction end that differs from germline. V usage is TRBV30 and J usage is TRBJ1-2; D is perhaps TRBD1 (5 bases). The V gene's germline CDR1 is GTSNPN and CDR2 SVGIG (reference sequence). The CDR3 is 11 amino acids. In DNA form, the CDR3 reads TGTGCCTGGAGTCATCGGGGGTCTAACCTCTTC. It encodes CAWSHRGSNLF. Drawing the rest from reference TRBV30 and TRBJ1-2, the complete variable domain is SQTIHQWPATLVQPVGSPLSLECTVEGTSNPNLYWYRQAAGRGLQLLFYSVGIGQISSEVPQNLSASRPQDRQFILSSKKLLLSDSGFYLCAWSHRGSNLFGSGTRLTVV.